The clone carrying this T cell receptor (beta chain) was seen only a few times. Antigen: not known. Trimming removed 6 bases from V and 10 bases from J; junction bases left unmatched: 12. This CDR3 is built from 15 residues. Germline V gene sequence: CDR1 SGDLS, CDR2 YYNGEE. This research-autopsy study prospectively enrolled adult allogeneic hematopoietic cell transplant recipients with steroid-refractory graft-versus-host disease. This record comes from a study of tissue T cells after allogeneic stem cell transplantation. Whole-study context: Four unmodified and three CD34-selected T-cell-depleted grafts went to graft-versus-host disease patients.

Notes on the study in general: This small cohort was clinically heterogeneous, and sampling depth was a limitation.

Produced via immunoSEQ multiplex PCR; TCRdb's table is partial and in-frame only. Here the sample spans about 2,000 clones, 55% to 70% being singletons. Material: transverse colon tissue, obtained at autopsy. This sequence joins TRBV9 and TRBJ2-2; 10 nucleotides agree with TRBD2. The TCR originated in an older male patient with steroid-refractory graft-versus-host disease after an allogeneic stem cell transplant. These T cells may partly come from the graft donor. The CDR3: CASKPNPGTSEELFF. The CDR3 DNA is TGTGCCAGCAAGCCCAACCCCGGGACTAGCGAGGAGCTGTTTTTT.